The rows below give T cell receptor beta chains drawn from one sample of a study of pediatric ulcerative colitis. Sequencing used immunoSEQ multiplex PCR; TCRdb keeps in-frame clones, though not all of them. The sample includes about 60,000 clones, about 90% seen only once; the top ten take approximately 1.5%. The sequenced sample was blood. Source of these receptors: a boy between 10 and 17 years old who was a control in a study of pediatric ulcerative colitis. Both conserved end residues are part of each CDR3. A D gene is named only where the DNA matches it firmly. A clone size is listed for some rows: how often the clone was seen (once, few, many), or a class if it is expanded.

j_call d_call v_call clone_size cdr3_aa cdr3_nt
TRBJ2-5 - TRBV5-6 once CASSWDGKETQYF TGTGCCAGCAGCTGGGACGGAAAGGAGACCCAGTACTTC
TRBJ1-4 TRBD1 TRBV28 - CASTTGTGANEKLFF TGTGCCAGCACGACAGGGACTGGGGCTAATGAAAAACTGTTTTTT
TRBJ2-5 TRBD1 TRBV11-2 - CASSPTGGETQYF TGTGCCAGCAGCCCAACAGGGGGCGAGACCCAGTACTTC
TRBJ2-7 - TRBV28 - CASGDGADVSYEQYF TGTGCCAGCGGGGACGGGGCGGATGTCTCCTACGAGCAGTACTTC
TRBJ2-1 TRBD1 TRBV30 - CAWSPGQGSYNEQFF TGTGCCTGGAGTCCGGGACAGGGTTCCTACAATGAGCAGTTCTTC
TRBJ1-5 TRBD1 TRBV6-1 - CASSERARQGPQSNQPQHF TGTGCCAGCAGTGAAAGGGCCCGACAGGGCCCACAAAGCAATCAGCCCCAGCATTTT
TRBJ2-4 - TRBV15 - CATSRDLGGAALLAKNIQYF TGTGCCACCAGCAGAGATCTGGGTGGGGCCGCCCTACTAGCCAAAAACATTCAGTACTTC
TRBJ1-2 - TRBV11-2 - CASSSHLVPNYGYTF TGTGCCAGCAGCTCCCACTTGGTACCAAACTATGGCTACACCTTC
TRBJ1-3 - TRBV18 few CASSLGSSSGNTIYF TGTGCCAGCTCACTCGGATCAAGCTCTGGAAACACCATATATTTT
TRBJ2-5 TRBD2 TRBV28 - CASSRLAGVQETQYF TGTGCCAGCAGTCGACTAGCGGGGGTACAAGAGACCCAGTACTTC
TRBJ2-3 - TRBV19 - CASSIGETPDTQYF TGTGCCAGTAGTATAGGGGAAACTCCAGATACGCAGTATTTT
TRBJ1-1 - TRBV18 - CASSPQGVSSEAFF TGTGCCAGCTCACCACAGGGGGTGTCTAGTGAAGCTTTCTTT
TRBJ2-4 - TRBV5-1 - CASSPGERGLRVKNIQYF TGCGCCAGCAGCCCGGGGGAAAGGGGACTCCGAGTCAAAAACATTCAGTACTTC
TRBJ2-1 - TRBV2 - CASTVDRRSEQFF TGTGCCAGCACCGTGGATAGGCGGAGTGAGCAGTTCTTC
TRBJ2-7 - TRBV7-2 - CASSLSTGFSYEQYF TGTGCCAGCAGCTTAAGTACAGGGTTTTCGTACGAGCAGTACTTC
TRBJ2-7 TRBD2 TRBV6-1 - CASSEEGAGVPYEQYF TGTGCCAGCAGTGAAGAGGGAGCGGGAGTCCCCTACGAGCAGTACTTC
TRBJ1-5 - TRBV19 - CASSMPGYQPQHF TGTGCCAGTAGTATGCCCGGGTATCAGCCCCAGCATTTT
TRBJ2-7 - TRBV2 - CASRRTEYEQYF TGTGCCAGCAGGCGGACAGAATACGAGCAGTACTTC
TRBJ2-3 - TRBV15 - CATSRGRHSTDTQYF TGTGCCACCAGCAGAGGAAGACACTCCACAGATACGCAGTATTTT
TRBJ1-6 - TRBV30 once CAWSAGSPRTSPLHF TGTGCCTGGAGTGCGGGCTCTCCCCGGACCTCACCCCTCCACTTT
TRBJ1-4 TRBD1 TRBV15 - CATSIYRGPFSNEKLFF TGTGCCACCAGCATCTACAGGGGGCCCTTTTCTAATGAAAAACTGTTTTTT
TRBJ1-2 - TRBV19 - CASTTIIPLRGGGYTF TGTGCCAGTACAACCATTATCCCACTTCGGGGAGGTGGCTACACCTTC
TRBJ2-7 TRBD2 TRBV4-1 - CASSQTDGRIAGRGEQYF TGCGCCAGCAGCCAAACCGACGGGAGAATAGCGGGAAGAGGCGAGCAGTACTTC
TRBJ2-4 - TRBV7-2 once CASSLEPGSQGIQYF TGTGCCAGCAGCTTGGAACCGGGATCCCAGGGCATTCAGTACTTC
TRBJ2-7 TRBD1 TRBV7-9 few CASSLARDSSYEQYF TGTGCCAGCAGCTTAGCCAGGGACAGCTCCTACGAGCAGTACTTC
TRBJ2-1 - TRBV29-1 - CSVVWSSINNEQFF TGCAGCGTTGTTTGGTCGAGTATTAACAATGAGCAGTTCTTC
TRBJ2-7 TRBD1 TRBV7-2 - CASSTSGQGNYEQYF TGTGCCAGCAGCACCTCCGGACAGGGGAACTACGAGCAGTACTTC
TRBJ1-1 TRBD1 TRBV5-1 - CASSLVGTGDTEAFF TGCGCCAGCAGCTTGGTTGGGACAGGGGACACTGAAGCTTTCTTT
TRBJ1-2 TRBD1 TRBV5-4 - CASSLQGSGYTF TGTGCCAGCAGCTTACAGGGGAGTGGCTACACCTTC
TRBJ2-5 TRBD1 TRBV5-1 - CASRDSSETQYF TGCGCCAGCCGGGACAGTTCGGAGACCCAGTACTTC
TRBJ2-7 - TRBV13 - CASSFQWGTIEQYF TGTGCCAGCAGCTTCCAGTGGGGGACAATCGAGCAGTACTTC
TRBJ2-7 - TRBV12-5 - CASGPRLSRGEQYF TGTGCTAGTGGACCCAGACTATCCCGGGGCGAGCAGTACTTC
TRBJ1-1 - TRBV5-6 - CASTGQFLGTEAFF TGTGCCAGCACAGGACAGTTCTTGGGCACTGAAGCTTTCTTT
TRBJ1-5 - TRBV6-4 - CASSDPPGSPSNQPQHF TGTGCCAGCAGTGACCCTCCGGGCTCGCCCTCCAATCAGCCCCAGCATTTT
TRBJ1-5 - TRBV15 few CATSRGRYSNQPQHF TGTGCCACCAGCAGGGGTAGATATAGCAATCAGCCCCAGCATTTT
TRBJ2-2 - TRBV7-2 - CASSSRGGGELFF TGTGCCAGCAGTTCTCGCGGAGGCGGGGAGCTGTTTTTT
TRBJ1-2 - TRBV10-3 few CATSLRDAEDGYTF TGTGCCACCTCACTCAGGGACGCAGAAGATGGCTACACCTTC
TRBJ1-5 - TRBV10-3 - CAISEVDSNQPQHF TGTGCCATCAGTGAGGTGGATAGCAATCAGCCCCAGCATTTT
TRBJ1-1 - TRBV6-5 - CASSYQPERDVFF TGTGCCAGCAGTTACCAGCCGGAGCGAGATGTTTTCTTT
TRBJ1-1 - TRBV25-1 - CASSGGGSTEAFF TGTGCCAGCAGTGGGGGTGGGAGCACTGAAGCTTTCTTT
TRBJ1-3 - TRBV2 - CASSGGFRLGSGNTIYF TGTGCCAGCAGTGGGGGGTTTCGGCTCGGCTCTGGAAACACCATATATTTT
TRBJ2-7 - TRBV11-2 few CASSSVTATYF TGTGCCAGCAGCTCCGTGACAGCTACCTACTTC
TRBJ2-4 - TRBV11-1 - CASSTGGHGNIQYF TGTGCCAGCAGCACTGGGGGGCACGGAAACATTCAGTACTTC
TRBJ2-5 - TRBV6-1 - CASRVTAEETQYF TGTGCCAGCAGAGTAACGGCAGAAGAGACCCAGTACTTC
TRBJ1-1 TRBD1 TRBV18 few CASSQGTAEAFF TGTGCCAGCTCCCAAGGGACAGCTGAAGCTTTCTTT
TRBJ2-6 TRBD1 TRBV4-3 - CASSQGTGPSGANVLTF TGCGCCAGCAGCCAAGGGACAGGCCCCTCTGGGGCCAACGTCCTGACTTTC
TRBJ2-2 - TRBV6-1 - CASRFTGELFF TGTGCCAGCAGATTCACCGGGGAGCTGTTTTTT
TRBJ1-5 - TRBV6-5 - CASPQLGSDNQPQHF TGTGCCAGCCCCCAGTTGGGCAGTGATAATCAGCCCCAGCATTTT
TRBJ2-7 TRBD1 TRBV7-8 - CASSIRPGQGLSYEQYF TGTGCCAGCAGCATACGACCGGGACAGGGCCTCTCCTACGAGCAGTACTTC
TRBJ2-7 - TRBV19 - CASSQIVNPAYEQYF TGTGCCAGTAGTCAAATAGTGAATCCGGCCTACGAGCAGTACTTC
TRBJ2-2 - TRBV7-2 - CASSRNTGELFF TGTGCCAGCTCCCGAAACACCGGGGAGCTGTTTTTT
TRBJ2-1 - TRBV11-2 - CASSSLGQGSPFF TGTGCCAGCAGCTCCCTTGGGCAGGGGAGCCCGTTCTTC